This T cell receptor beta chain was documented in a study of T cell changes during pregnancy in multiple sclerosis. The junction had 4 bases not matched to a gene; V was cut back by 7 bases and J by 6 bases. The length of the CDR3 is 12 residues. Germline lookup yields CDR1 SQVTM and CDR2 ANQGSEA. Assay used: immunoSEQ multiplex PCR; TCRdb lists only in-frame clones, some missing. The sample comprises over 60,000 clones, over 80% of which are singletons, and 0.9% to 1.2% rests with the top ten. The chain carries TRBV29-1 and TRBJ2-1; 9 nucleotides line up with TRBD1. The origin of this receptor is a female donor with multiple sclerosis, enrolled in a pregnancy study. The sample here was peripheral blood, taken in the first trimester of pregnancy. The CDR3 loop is CSADRGPNEQFF. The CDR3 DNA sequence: TGCAGCGCGGACAGGGGACCCAATGAGCAGTTCTTC.